This TCR beta chain emerged from a study of PD-L1 blockade in urothelial cancer. CDR1 is ENHRY, CDR2 SYGVKD, per germline. The CDR3 is 16 amino acids. V trimming: 6 bases; J trimming: 2 bases; junction bases outside the gene matches: 13. Sequenced by immunoSEQ multiplex PCR; TCRdb stores in-frame clones only, minus some. The sample gives 20,000 to 25,000 clones, approximately 90% of which show up once; approximately 10% is in the top ten. Time point described: peripheral blood 6 weeks after treatment start. The chain joins TRBV10-3 to TRBJ2-7; 7 bases match TRBD2. Sequencing used PBMCs, obtained around atezolizumab (anti-PD-L1) treatment. The clonotype was recovered from a woman aged 60-75 years with urothelial cancer. CDR3 nucleotides: TGTGCCATCAGGGGGGGGAGACAGTTTGGTACCTACGAGCAGTACTTC. Protein sequence: CAIRGGRQFGTYEQYF.